This T cell receptor beta chain appears in the sequencing data of a study of T cell repertoires in cytomegalovirus infection (dated by TCRdb to the late 2010s). With regard to the full study: Recently identified HLA-C-restricted CMV epitopes, whose presentation resists viral immunomodulation, were targeted by peptide stimulations together with well-studied HLA-B-restricted epitopes. Donor HLA type was relevant to the analysis, as public TCR beta signatures indicated carriage of CMV infection together with the matching HLA type.

Instrument used: Illumina HiSeq 1500. In-frame beta chains were kept once TCRdb had trimmed the public reads at Q25 with fastp and called clones with MiXCR. Every entry covers one CDR3 protein and lists the most common genes and DNA from its rows. The sample table shows approximately 730,000 distinct CDR3 sequences, and about 28% are seen once. The ten top clones hold around 12% of the sample. The CDR3 goes from the cysteine to the phenylalanine over 15 residues. CDR3 DNA only is kept here, 45 bases in frame from base 1. V and J are truncated by 3 bases and 5 bases respectively, leaving an intervening sequence of 14 bases. Reading the germline V gene gives CDR1 SGHNT and CDR2 YENEEA. Summary of the overall study and its limitations: The ex vivo response was dominated by HLA-C-restricted CMV-specific TCR beta clonotypes, which also provided the single most frequent clonotype in two of eight donors. In both this cohort and an independent roughly 400-donor cohort, the cumulative frequency of public TCR beta family members distinguished carriers of CMV infection plus the relevant HLA type.

The treatment or condition label on this specimen signifies: in vitro stimulation with specific CMV peptide epitopes to enrich CMV-specific T cells. This clonotype was seen only a few times. It has no known antigen specificity. Base qualities are missing; no much larger clone stands one base away. Material: cultured CD8+ T cells from PBMCs, obtained from culture after CMV antigen stimulation. Recombination linked TRBV11-3 to TRBJ2-1; the D gene assignment is ambiguous. The receptor's source is a human donor in good health (CMV status not recorded). Some clones in this sample may be carry-over from other donors' samples. The nucleotide sequence reads TGTGCCAGCAGCTTGTTCGGGCAGGCAGACAATGAGCAGTTCTTC. This sequence encodes CASSLFGQADNEQFF.